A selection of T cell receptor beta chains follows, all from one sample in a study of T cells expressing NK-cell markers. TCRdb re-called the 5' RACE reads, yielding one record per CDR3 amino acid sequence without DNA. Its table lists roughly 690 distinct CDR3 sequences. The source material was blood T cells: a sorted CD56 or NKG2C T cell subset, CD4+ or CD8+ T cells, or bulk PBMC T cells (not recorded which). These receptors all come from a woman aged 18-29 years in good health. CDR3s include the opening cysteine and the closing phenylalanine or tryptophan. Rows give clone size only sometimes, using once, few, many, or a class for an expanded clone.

CASSLSATGELFF | TRBJ2-2 | TRBV6-1 | -
CASSQVRGYYEQYF | TRBJ2-7 | TRBV4-1 | -
CASSLQRGQGTDTQYF | TRBJ2-3 | TRBV7-8 | -
CASSPNGIRDYGYTF | TRBJ1-2 | TRBV6-5 | -
CASSAVIAAYTDTQYF | TRBJ2-3 | TRBV6-1 | -
CASSFRDRGRSTLTDTQYF | TRBJ2-3 | TRBV6-4 | -
CASIHQGVQYF | TRBJ2-7 | TRBV2 | -
CASSQETDTQYF | TRBJ2-3 | TRBV4-2 | -
CASQDRGSTPLHF | TRBJ1-6 | TRBV14 | -
CASRSMGADTQYF | TRBJ2-3 | TRBV11-2 | -
CSVELRGPEAFF | TRBJ1-1 | TRBV29-1 | -
CASSKPRPISSGANVLTF | TRBJ2-6 | TRBV11-2 | -
CASSEFAGVNSPLHF | TRBJ1-6 | TRBV25-1 | -
CASRWGSDNYGYTF | TRBJ1-2 | TRBV27 | -
CSARDLVLRPNQPQHF | TRBJ1-5 | TRBV20-1 | -
CASSPGQVQAYEQYF | TRBJ2-7 | TRBV18 | -
CASSRRAGYNTGELFF | TRBJ2-2 | TRBV10-2 | -
CAWSVIAGTNYEQYF | TRBJ2-7 | TRBV30 | -
CASSIGTTPYNEQFF | TRBJ2-1 | TRBV19 | -
CATSRGPAGQDYEQYF | TRBJ2-7 | TRBV15 | -
CASSQYGTKYNEQFF | TRBJ2-1 | TRBV14 | -
CSFWTLSSWNEQFF | TRBJ2-1 | TRBV29-1 | -
CAWSVRQGGTQPQHF | TRBJ1-5 | TRBV30 | -
CASSSIGGLANEKLFF | TRBJ1-4 | TRBV7-2 | -
CASSLVHFRGADTEAFF | TRBJ1-1 | TRBV7-6 | -
CASRPTTRVTDTQYF | TRBJ2-3 | TRBV12-3/TRBV12-4 | -
CASSPTKAGSRGDTQYF | TRBJ2-3 | TRBV5-1 | -
CASSQDRLGAFF | TRBJ1-1 | TRBV14 | medium-sized
CASSQPNTDTQYF | TRBJ2-3 | TRBV3-1 | -
CASSLGPEPGHEQYF | TRBJ2-7 | TRBV5-1 | -
CASSTPLGWGFGTEAFF | TRBJ1-1 | TRBV11-2 | -
CASSPPGSALPIYEQYF | TRBJ2-7 | TRBV4-2 | -
CSARKGSPYEQYF | TRBJ2-7 | TRBV20-1 | -
CASSYSQRQGLGEQYF | TRBJ2-7 | TRBV6-5 | -